A single T cell receptor beta chain is shown here with its context. TCRdb re-analysed the RT-PCR reads in MiXCR, keeping a single row per CDR3 protein. Of 150,000 to 200,000 distinct CDR3 sequences in the sample, 41% were seen once. These data belong to a study of patients and donors after allogeneic stem cell transplantation. The sequence came from a human donor who was either an allogeneic HSCT recipient or a stem cell or donor lymphocyte infusion donor (not recorded which). It is not recorded whose cells these are; they may come from a transplant donor. The sample was blood, either unsorted or a sorted T cell fraction (not recorded which).

CDR3 in DNA: TGTGCCAGCAGCGGACGGGCGGGCACTGAAGCTTTCTTT. Protein product: CASSGRAGTEAFF. The chain employs TRBV12-3 or TRBV12-4 and TRBJ1-1, with D unclear. V dropped 6 bases and J dropped 4 bases, with 12 bases sitting between them. CDR3 length: 13 amino acids.